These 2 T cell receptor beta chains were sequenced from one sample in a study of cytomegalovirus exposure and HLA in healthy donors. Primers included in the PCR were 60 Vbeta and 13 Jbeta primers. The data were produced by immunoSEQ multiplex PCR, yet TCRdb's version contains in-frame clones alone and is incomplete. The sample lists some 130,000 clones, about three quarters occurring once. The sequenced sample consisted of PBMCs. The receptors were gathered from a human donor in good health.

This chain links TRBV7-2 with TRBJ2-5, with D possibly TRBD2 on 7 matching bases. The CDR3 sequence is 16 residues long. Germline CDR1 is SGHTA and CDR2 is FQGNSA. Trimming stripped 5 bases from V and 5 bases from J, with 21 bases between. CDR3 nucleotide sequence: TGTGCCAGCAGCCCAATCTTATTCGGGGGGCTTGAGACCCAGTACTTC. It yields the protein CASSPILFGGLETQYF.

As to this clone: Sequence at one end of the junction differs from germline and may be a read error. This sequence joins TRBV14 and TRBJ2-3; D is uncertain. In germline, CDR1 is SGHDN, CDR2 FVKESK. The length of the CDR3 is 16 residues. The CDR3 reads CASSQVRRWGTDTQYF. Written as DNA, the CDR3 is TGTGCCAGCAGTCAAGTCAGGCGTTGGGGCACAGATACGCAGTATTTT.